This TCR beta chain was profiled in a study of blood T cell repertoires in COVID-19. Study information: Some COVID-19 samples were acute and others convalescent; all came from the United States, Italy and Spain. Sources were T cells, B-cell-depleted T cells, or PBMCs; the material itself was cDNA or gDNA.

How the authors handled the data: The assay estimated nucleated cells by amplifying reference gene primers. Produced via immunoSEQ multiplex PCR; TCRdb's table is partial and in-frame only. The DNA was the basis for D and trimming; V, J and clone size are from that table. This sample has 20,000 to 25,000 clones, with approximately 88% found just once. Germline CDR1 is LNHDA and CDR2 is SQIVND (reference sequence). This CDR3 has 14 residues. V lost 7 bases to trimming and J lost 9 bases; unmatched junction nucleotides: 10. The chain joins TRBV19 to TRBJ2-1; TRBD2 aligns across 9 bases. Sequencing was performed on peripheral blood. The source is a human donor with active COVID-19. The donor label of this sample is uncertain. This CDR3 reads CASKRAGGLGEQFF. In DNA, the CDR3 is TGTGCCAGTAAGAGGGCGGGAGGGTTAGGTGAGCAGTTCTTC.